These 14 T cell receptor beta chains share one sample of origin, sequenced in a study of blood T cell repertoires in COVID-19. Generated by immunoSEQ multiplex PCR, the TCRdb table keeps only in-frame clones and is missing some. The table records 250,000 or so clones, almost 90% of them present only once. Input material: peripheral blood. Receptor source: a woman aged 55-69 years with acute or convalescent COVID-19.

The chain carries TRBV18 and TRBJ2-3; TRBD2 aligns across 10 bases. With V trimmed by 6 bases and J by 3 bases, 6 bases remained unmatched. CDR1 is KGHSH and CDR2 is LQKENI in the germline V gene. The CDR3 spans 15 residues. CDR3 in amino acids: CASSPTSGMTDTQYF. CDR3 coding DNA: TGTGCCAGCTCTCCTACTAGCGGGATGACAGATACGCAGTATTTT.

Remarks on this clone: The sample carries other DNA sequences with the same CDR3. V and J are TRBV4-2 and TRBJ2-3; the match to TRBD2 covers 11 bases. The J segment lost 1 base and the V segment lost 3 bases, leaving 3 bases of the junction unmatched. CDR3 length equals 16 residues. From germline, CDR1 is LGHNA and CDR2 YNFKEQ. For the CDR3, the DNA is TGTGCCAGCAGCCAGGAACTAGCGGGGGGCACAGATACGCAGTATTTT. Its translation is CASSQELAGGTDTQYF.

J is TRBJ1-5 and V is TRBV6-5; D is unclear. CDR1 is MNHEY and CDR2 is SVGAGI in the germline V gene. CDR3 length: 15 amino acids. Trimming took off 6 bases at V and 0 bases at J, with 12 bases between the two ends. The CDR3 sequence is CASSRTDNSNQPQHF. DNA for the CDR3: TGTGCCAGCAGCCGAACAGATAATAGCAATCAGCCCCAGCATTTT.

The V gene is TRBV19, the J gene TRBJ2-7; 8 bases agree with TRBD2. Germline assignment: CDR1 LNHDA and CDR2 SQIVND (reference sequence). The CDR3 has 15 residues. Losses at the gene ends were 4 bases for V and 6 bases for J; bases not matched to a gene: 11. Here the CDR3 DNA reads TGTGCCAGTAGTAGGTCCGGGACTAGTGCACGCGAGCAGTACTTC. It is translated as CASSRSGTSAREQYF.

The V call is TRBV6-2 or TRBV6-3, the J call TRBJ2-7, with a possible D match to TRBD1 (6 bases). The V end lost 5 bases, the J end lost 5 bases, and 10 bases lay between the germline ends. The CDR3 covers 12 residues. CDR1 MNHEY and CDR2 SVGEGT come from the germline V gene. CDR3: CASSTGFHEQYF. CDR3 DNA: TGTGCCAGCAGTACAGGGTTTCACGAGCAGTACTTC.

This clone was seen a handful of times. V gene TRBV19 combines with J gene TRBJ2-7; tentatively, D is TRBD1 (5 bases). Germline V gives CDR1 LNHDA, CDR2 SQIVND (reference sequence). The V and J ends lost 0 bases and 6 bases respectively, with 12 bases between them. The CDR3 consists of 14 residues. The CDR3 spells CASSIDRRGTEQYF. The CDR3 DNA sequence: TGTGCCAGTAGTATAGATCGTAGGGGAACCGAGCAGTACTTC.

This clone was recorded once. The J gene is TRBJ2-7, the V gene TRBV19; TRBD2 is a possible D gene (6 bases). This CDR3 region has 14 residues. The V gene's germline CDR1 is LNHDA and CDR2 SQIVND (reference sequence). Trimming took off 4 bases at V and 2 bases at J, with 12 bases between the two ends. CDR3 loop: CASSTAAGTYEQYF. CDR3 sequence (DNA): TGTGCCAGTAGTACGGCAGCGGGCACCTACGAGCAGTACTTC. The variable domain in full, completed from reference TRBV19 and TRBJ2-7, reads DGGITQSPKYLFRKEGQNVTLSCEQNLNHDAMYWYRQDPGQGLRLIYYSQIVNDFQKGDIAEGYSVSREKKESFPLTVTSAQKNPTAFYLCASSTAAGTYEQYFGPGTRLTVT.

The V call is TRBV2, the J call TRBJ1-2; 9 bases agree with TRBD1. With V trimmed by 2 bases and J by 4 bases, 11 bases remained unmatched. Germline CDR1 SNHLY, CDR2 FYNNEI. CDR3 size: 17 residues. CDR3 sequence: CASSERGGTGLPYGYTF. CDR3 nucleotide sequence: TGTGCCAGCAGTGAAAGGGGGGGGACAGGGCTTCCCTATGGCTACACCTTC.

This chain uses TRBV4-2 with TRBJ1-2, with TRBD1 as a possible D gene (6 bases). The CDR3 runs 16 residues. Trimming pared 0 bases from V and 8 bases from J, leaving 19 bases between. CDR1 is LGHNA, CDR2 YNFKEQ, per germline. The CDR3 here is CASSQDAAPGAGGYTF. DNA for the CDR3: TGTGCCAGCAGCCAAGATGCGGCCCCAGGGGCAGGGGGCTACACCTTC.

The rearrangement uses TRBV30 and TRBJ1-4; the D is unclear. Germline V gene sequence: CDR1 GTSNPN, CDR2 SVGIG (reference sequence). Trimming removed 1 base at V and 4 bases at J, with 13 bases between. This CDR3 comprises 15 residues. CDR3 coding DNA: TGTGCCTGGAGTGACAACATCCTGCTTAATGAAAAACTGTTTTTT. This sequence encodes CAWSDNILLNEKLFF.

The chain combines TRBV5-1 with TRBJ2-1, with D perhaps matching TRBD2 (5 bases). CDR1 is SGHRS and CDR2 is YFSETQ in the germline V gene. The CDR3 totals 15 residues. The ends were cut back, 4 bases at V and 5 bases at J, with 16 bases in the middle. The CDR3 bases are TGCGCCAGCAGCCCGGAGCGGATCTTGGACAATGAGCAGTTCTTC. Its protein is CASSPERILDNEQFF.

This rearrangement joins TRBV4-1 to TRBJ1-4, with 8 bases lining up with TRBD1. The ends lost 4 bases at V and 3 bases at J; junction bases unmatched: 7. This CDR3 has 16 residues. Germline V CDR1 and CDR2: MGHRA, YSYEKL. Here the CDR3 DNA reads TGCGCCAGCAGCCCCAACCCGGGACAGGCTAATGAAAAACTGTTTTTT. This gives the protein CASSPNPGQANEKLFF.

This rearrangement joins TRBV6-2 or TRBV6-3 to TRBJ1-5; 9 bases match TRBD1. The germline gives CDR1 MNHEY, CDR2 SVGEGT. V lost 1 base and J lost 5; bases outside the gene matches: 3. This CDR3 region has 15 residues. The CDR3 DNA reads as TGTGCCAGCAGTTACTGGGACAGGGTTGATCAGCCCCAGCATTTT. Translation gives CASSYWDRVDQPQHF.

The V call is TRBV30, the J call TRBJ2-4; D remains ambiguous. The ends were cut back, 1 base at V and 6 bases at J, with 7 bases in the middle. Germline CDR1 and CDR2: GTSNPN and SVGIG (reference sequence). The CDR3 loop spans 12 amino acids. The CDR3 protein is CAWSGGRNIQYF. DNA of the CDR3: TGTGCCTGGAGTGGCGGCAGAAACATTCAGTACTTC.